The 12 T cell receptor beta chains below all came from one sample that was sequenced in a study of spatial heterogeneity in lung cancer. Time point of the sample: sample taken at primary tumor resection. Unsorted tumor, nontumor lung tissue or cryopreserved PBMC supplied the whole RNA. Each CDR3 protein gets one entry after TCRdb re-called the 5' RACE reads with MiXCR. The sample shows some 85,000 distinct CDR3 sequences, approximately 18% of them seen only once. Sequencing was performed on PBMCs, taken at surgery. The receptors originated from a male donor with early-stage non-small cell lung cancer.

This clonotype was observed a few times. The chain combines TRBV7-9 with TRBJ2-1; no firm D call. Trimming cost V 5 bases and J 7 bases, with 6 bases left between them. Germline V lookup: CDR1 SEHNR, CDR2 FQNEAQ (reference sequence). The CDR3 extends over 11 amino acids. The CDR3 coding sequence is TGTGCCAGCAGCCCAATGAATGAGCAGTTCTTC. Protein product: CASSPMNEQFF.

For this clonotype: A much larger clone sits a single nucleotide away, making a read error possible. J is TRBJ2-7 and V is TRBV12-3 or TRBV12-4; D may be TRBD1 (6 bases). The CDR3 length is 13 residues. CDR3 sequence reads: CGSTLTGTAGQYF. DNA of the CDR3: TGTGGCAGCACCCTGACAGGAACGGCCGGGCAGTACTTC.

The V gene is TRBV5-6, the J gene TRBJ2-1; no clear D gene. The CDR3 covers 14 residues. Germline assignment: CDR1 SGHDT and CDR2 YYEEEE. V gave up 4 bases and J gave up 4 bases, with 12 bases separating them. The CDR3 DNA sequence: TGTGCCAGCAGCCCCTTCATGGGGTACAATGAGCAGTTCTTC. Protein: CASSPFMGYNEQFF. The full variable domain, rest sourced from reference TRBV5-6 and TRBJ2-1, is DAGVTQSPTHLIKTRGQQVTLRCSPKSGHDTVSWYQQALGQGPQFIFQYYEEEERQRGNFPDRFSGHQFPNYSSELNVNALLLGDSALYLCASSPFMGYNEQFFGPGTRLTVL.

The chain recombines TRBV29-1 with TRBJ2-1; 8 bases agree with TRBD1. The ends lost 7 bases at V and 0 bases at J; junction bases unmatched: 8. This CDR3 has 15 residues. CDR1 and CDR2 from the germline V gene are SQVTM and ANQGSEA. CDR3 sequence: CSAKRDRSSYNEQFF. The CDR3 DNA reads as TGCAGCGCGAAGAGGGACAGGAGCTCCTACAATGAGCAGTTCTTC.

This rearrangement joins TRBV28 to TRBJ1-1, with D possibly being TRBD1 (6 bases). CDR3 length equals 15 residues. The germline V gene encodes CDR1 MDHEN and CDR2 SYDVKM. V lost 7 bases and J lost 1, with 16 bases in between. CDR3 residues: CASIHPSGQNTEAFF. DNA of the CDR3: TGTGCCAGCATTCACCCCTCGGGACAGAACACTGAAGCTTTCTTT.

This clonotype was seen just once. CDR3 sequence reads: CASSSGHEPQHF. CDR3 DNA sequence: TGTGCCAGCAGCTCCGGACATGAGCCCCAGCATTTT. V and J are TRBV28 and TRBJ1-5, with D tentatively TRBD1 (5 bases). The CDR3 loop spans 12 amino acids. Germline V gene data show CDR1 as MDHEN and CDR2 as SYDVKM. Trimming took off 6 bases at V and 8 bases at J, with 11 bases between the two ends.

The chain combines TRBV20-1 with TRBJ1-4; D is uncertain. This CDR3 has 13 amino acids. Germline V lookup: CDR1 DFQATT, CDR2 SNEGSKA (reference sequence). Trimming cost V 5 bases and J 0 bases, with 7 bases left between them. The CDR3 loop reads CSAVNTTNEKLFF. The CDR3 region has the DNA TGCAGTGCTGTCAACACAACTAATGAAAAACTGTTTTTT.

The CDR3 loop reads CASSRTEQNTEAFF. The CDR3 DNA reads TGTGCCAGCAGCCGGACAGAACAGAACACTGAAGCTTTCTTT. This rearrangement joins TRBV3-1 to TRBJ1-1, with a weak D call TRBD1 (6 bases). CDR1 is LGHDT and CDR2 is YNNKEL in the germline V gene (reference sequence). V lost 4 bases to trimming and J lost 1 base, with 10 bases between them. The CDR3 is 14 amino acids.

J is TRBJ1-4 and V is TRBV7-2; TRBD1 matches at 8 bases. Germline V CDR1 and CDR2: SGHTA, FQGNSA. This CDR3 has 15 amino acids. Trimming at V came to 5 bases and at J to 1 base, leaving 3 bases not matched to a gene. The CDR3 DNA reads TGTGCCAGCAGCAGGACAGGGTTAACTAATGAAAAACTGTTTTTT. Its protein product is CASSRTGLTNEKLFF.

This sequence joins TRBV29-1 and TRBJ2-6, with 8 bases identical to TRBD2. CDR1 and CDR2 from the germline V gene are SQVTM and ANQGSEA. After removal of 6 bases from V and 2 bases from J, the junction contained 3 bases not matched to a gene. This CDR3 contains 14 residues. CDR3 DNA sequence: TGCAGCGTCGCGGGACTAGCTGGGGCCAACGTCCTGACTTTC. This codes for CSVAGLAGANVLTF.

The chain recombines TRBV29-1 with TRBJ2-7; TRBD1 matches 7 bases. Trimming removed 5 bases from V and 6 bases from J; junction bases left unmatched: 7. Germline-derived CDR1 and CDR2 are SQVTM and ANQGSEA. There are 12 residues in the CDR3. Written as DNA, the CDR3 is TGCAGCGTTCGTCAGGGGGTACGCGAGCAGTACTTC. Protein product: CSVRQGVREQYF.

The CDR3 sequence is CASSFGTGATGELFF. The CDR3 region has the DNA TGTGCCAGCAGCTTCGGCACAGGGGCCACCGGGGAGCTGTTTTTT. V is TRBV5-5 and J is TRBJ2-2; 7 positions agree with TRBD1. CDR3 size: 15 residues. CDR1 is SGHKS and CDR2 is YYEKEE in the germline V gene (reference sequence). J was trimmed by 4 bases and V by 2 bases; bases with no gene match: 5.